The source of this T cell receptor (beta chain) is a study of Graves' ophthalmopathy and Graves' hyperthyroidism. Turning to the study itself: Peripheral blood sampling occurred at initial diagnosis, before any treatment.

Details on this clonotype: As yet, its antigen is unknown.

The CDR3 is 15 residues long. Deletions cut 7 bases from V and 4 bases from J, with 14 bases between. Germline V gives CDR1 SGHAT, CDR2 FQNNGV. Amplification from RNA transcripts yielded the TCR beta CDR3 regions. A first-round RT-PCR used HTBI primers, followed by a second-round multiplex PCR. TCRdb analysed the multiplex PCR reads with MiXCR anew, one entry per CDR3 protein. The repertoire has almost 400,000 distinct CDR3 sequences, approximately 20% of them found once; the top ten carry about 1.4%. Study-wide findings and caveats: For separating ophthalmopathy from stable hyperthyroidism, a 13-signature model gave 87.88% sensitivity and roughly 79% specificity. Ophthalmopathy progression prediction by the model yielded a sensitivity of 60% to 71% and a specificity of just over 72%.

Active ophthalmopathy (CAS at least 3, NOSPECS at least 4), lasting under 3 months. This TCR came from a young woman with Graves' ophthalmopathy. The chain has TRBV11-2 and TRBJ1-6, with TRBD1 as a possible D gene (6 bases). Sample: peripheral blood. This chain's CDR3 is CASTPGGHYNSPLHF. In nucleotides, the CDR3 is TGTGCCAGCACCCCGGGGGGGCATTATAATTCACCCCTCCACTTT.